This passage covers 30 T cell receptor beta chains from one sample sequenced in a study of CD8 T cells in ankylosing spondylitis (dated 2017 in TCRdb). Library generation was performed with 5' RACE. Data came from an Illumina HiSeq 2500. TCRdb reworked the public reads: Q25 trimming with fastp, MiXCR clone assembly, productive beta chains retained. Each record represents a unique CDR3 protein, reported with the most common genes and DNA among its rows. Across this sample there are 190,000 or so distinct CDR3 sequences, with around 13% seen only once. Approximately 16% of the sample belongs to the ten largest clones. Input material: blood, either unsorted or a sorted T cell fraction (not recorded which). These receptor sequences come from a male donor with ankylosing spondylitis or in good health (not recorded which).

This clonotype showed up many times. The chain recombines TRBV5-6 with TRBJ2-5; TRBD1 matches at 9 bases. Per germline, CDR1 SGHDT and CDR2 YYEEEE. V lost 4 bases, J lost 1 base, and 8 bases stayed unmatched. This CDR3 spans 16 amino acids. Here the CDR3 reads CASSMGTGSPQETQYF. CDR3 DNA sequence: TGTGCCAGCAGCATGGGGACAGGGAGTCCCCAAGAGACCCAGTACTTC.

The chain employs TRBV24-1 and TRBJ2-2, with 8 bases matching TRBD1. Germline V gene data show CDR1 as KGHDR and CDR2 as SFDVKD. This CDR3 contains 18 residues. V lost 4 bases and J lost 0; bases outside the gene matches: 9. The DNA for the CDR3 is TGTGCCACCAGTGACTCCGACAGGGGCGAAGCGAACACCGGGGAGCTGTTTTTT. Its protein product is CATSDSDRGEANTGELFF.

The chain has TRBV12-3 or TRBV12-4 and TRBJ2-1, with D possibly called TRBD1 or TRBD2 (5 bases each). V lost 4 bases to trimming and J lost 10 bases, with 14 bases between them. The CDR3 sequence is 13 residues long. Here the CDR3 reads CASSSDRGLEQFF. Here the CDR3 DNA reads TGTGCCAGCAGTTCAGACCGGGGCCTCGAGCAGTTCTTC.

This clonotype has only a few counts. The rearrangement joins TRBV4-1 to TRBJ1-2; D is uncertain. The CDR3 loop spans 15 amino acids. V lost 5 bases and J 4 bases, leaving 17 bases between the germline ends. Germline V CDR1 and CDR2: MGHRA, YSYEKL. CDR3 DNA sequence: TGCGCCAGCAGCGCGGCAGCCACCCCTTTCTATGGCTACACCTTC. Translated, it gives CASSAAATPFYGYTF.

This rearrangement joins TRBV10-3 to TRBJ2-5, with D possibly TRBD1 on 6 matching bases. Germline CDR1 and CDR2: ENHRY and SYGVKD. The CDR3 consists of 14 residues. V was pared by 0 bases and J by 2 bases, with 7 bases between. The CDR3 DNA reads as TGTGCCATCAGTGAGTCCACAGGGCAAGAGACCCAGTACTTC. As protein: CAISESTGQETQYF.

This clonotype was seen only a few times. This chain links TRBV20-1 with TRBJ2-3; 11 nucleotides line up with TRBD2. V was clipped by 3 bases and J by 4 bases; unmatched bases: 21. The V gene's germline CDR1 is DFQATT and CDR2 SNEGSKA (reference sequence). This CDR3 has 20 residues. CDR3 nucleotide sequence: TGCAGTGCTAGTGCCCCGGCCCCCCCTTTAGCGGGGGGGAGGGCAGATACGCAGTATTTT. It specifies CSASAPAPPLAGGRADTQYF.

The chain joins TRBV5-1 to TRBJ2-7, with 7 positions matching TRBD2. This CDR3 has 14 amino acids. With 5 bases clipped from V and 4 bases from J, the junction kept 9 bases outside the gene matches. In germline, CDR1 is SGHRS, CDR2 YFSETQ. CDR3 in DNA: TGCGCCAGCAGAGTCACTAGCGAGATGTACGAGCAGTACTTC. It is translated as CASRVTSEMYEQYF.

In this sample, this clonotype turned up many times. The J gene is TRBJ2-2, the V gene TRBV5-1; 11 nucleotides align to TRBD1. The CDR3 consists of 15 residues. J lost 4 bases, V lost 5 bases, and 4 bases had no gene match. Germline V gene lookup returns CDR1 SGHRS and CDR2 YFSETQ. In DNA, the CDR3 is TGCGCCAGCAGTTCCGGGACAGGGGGCACCGGGGAGCTGTTTTTT. Its translation is CASSSGTGGTGELFF.

This clonotype was counted a few times. The CDR3, as DNA: TGTGCCAGCAGTTTCGGTTTCGGGAAAGAGGCCGGGGAGCTGTTTTTT. As protein: CASSFGFGKEAGELFF. This chain uses TRBV12-3 or TRBV12-4 with TRBJ2-2; possibly TRBD2 for D (5 bases). CDR3 length equals 16 residues. The V end was cut by 3 bases, the J end by 6 bases, with 17 bases between.

The chain recombines TRBV7-9 with TRBJ2-6; 7 bases agree with TRBD1. Unmatched junction bases numbered 9, after V lost 3 bases and J lost 4 bases. The CDR3 has 17 residues. CDR1 and CDR2 from the germline V gene are SEHNR and FQNEAQ (reference sequence). CDR3 sequence reads: CASSFRMTGSGANVLTF. The CDR3 coding sequence is TGTGCCAGCAGCTTTAGGATGACAGGGTCGGGGGCCAACGTCCTGACTTTC.

This chain joins TRBV10-3 and TRBJ2-2; D tentatively fits TRBD1 or TRBD2 (5 bases each). This CDR3 spans 13 amino acids. Germline CDR1 reads ENHRY; CDR2 reads SYGVKD. V was clipped by 0 bases and J by 6 bases, with 5 bases between them. CDR3 residues: CAISESGAGELFF. CDR3 DNA: TGTGCCATCAGTGAGTCGGGGGCCGGGGAGCTGTTTTTT.

V usage is TRBV5-1 and J usage is TRBJ1-1; the D gene is possibly TRBD1 (6 bases). Trimming removed 0 bases from V and 0 bases from J, with 15 bases in between. Per germline, CDR1 SGHRS and CDR2 YFSETQ. The CDR3 loop spans 17 amino acids. The chain's CDR3 is CASSLDPGAGLNTEAFF. In DNA, the CDR3 is TGCGCCAGCAGCTTGGATCCAGGGGCAGGGTTGAACACTGAAGCTTTCTTT.

The J gene is TRBJ2-3, the V gene TRBV5-1; 8 bases fit TRBD2. V lost 0 bases, J lost 4 bases, and 10 bases stayed unmatched. The CDR3 extends over 17 amino acids. Germline V gene lookup returns CDR1 SGHRS and CDR2 YFSETQ. The CDR3, as DNA: TGCGCCAGCAGCTTGGCCATTGACTCAGCGGGAGCAGATACGCAGTATTTT. Translating gives CASSLAIDSAGADTQYF.

This clonotype appeared a few times. This chain uses TRBV6-5 with TRBJ1-2, with D perhaps matching TRBD1 (6 bases). CDR3 length: 12 residues. The V end lost 6 bases, the J end lost 3 bases, and 8 bases lay between the germline ends. Germline CDR1 reads MNHEY; CDR2 reads SVGAGI. The CDR3 spells CASSAGDYGYTF. DNA for the CDR3: TGTGCCAGCAGCGCAGGGGACTATGGCTACACCTTC.

This sequence joins TRBV6-1 and TRBJ2-3; 8 bases line up with TRBD1. The CDR3 extends over 13 amino acids. From germline, CDR1 is MNHNS and CDR2 SASEGT. J gave up 4 bases and V 10 bases, and 7 bases lay outside the gene matches. The CDR3 DNA reads TGTGCCACCTCGGACAGGGAATCAGATACGCAGTATTTT. Translated, it gives CATSDRESDTQYF.

This clonotype was recorded many times. The chain carries TRBV11-1 and TRBJ2-2; D gene uncertain. The CDR3 totals 19 residues. The ends were cut back, 1 base at V and 0 bases at J, with 18 bases in the middle. Germline assignment: CDR1 SGHAT and CDR2 FQDESV (reference sequence). In nucleotides, the CDR3 is TGTGCCAGCAGCTTAGGGGCCCTACGTGGGTACGCGAACACCGGGGAGCTGTTTTTT. It specifies CASSLGALRGYANTGELFF. Full variable domain (outside the CDR3, taken from reference TRBV11-1 and TRBJ2-2): EAEVAQSPRYKITEKSQAVAFWCDPISGHATLYWYRQILGQGPELLVQFQDESVVDDSQLPKDRFSAERLKGVDSTLKIQPAELGDSAMYLCASSLGALRGYANTGELFFGEGSRLTVL.

The chain links TRBV6-5 to TRBJ1-2; weak D call: TRBD1 (6 bases). V was trimmed by 0 bases and J by 4 bases, leaving 15 bases between them. The V gene's germline CDR1 is MNHEY and CDR2 SVGAGI. The CDR3 is 16 amino acids. CDR3 residues: CASSYSLSGEGYGYTF. As DNA, the CDR3 is TGTGCCAGCAGTTACTCGCTGTCAGGGGAGGGCTATGGCTACACCTTC.

The rearrangement joins TRBV7-9 to TRBJ2-7; a weak D match, TRBD1 (6 bases). CDR3 length: 15 amino acids. Deletions cut 3 bases from V and 5 bases from J, with 17 bases between. Germline loops: CDR1 SEHNR, CDR2 FQNEAQ (reference sequence). The CDR3 loop is CASSFPSGTNDEQYF. CDR3 nucleotide sequence: TGTGCCAGCAGCTTTCCCTCCGGGACAAACGACGAGCAGTACTTC.

The rearrangement links TRBV18 to TRBJ2-4; D is undetermined. V lost 9 bases, J lost 0 bases, and 9 bases lay in between. Per germline, CDR1 KGHSH and CDR2 LQKENI. The CDR3 contains 13 residues. The CDR3 protein is CASSRLAKNIQYF. Here the CDR3 DNA reads TGTGCCAGTTCCAGGTTAGCCAAAAACATTCAGTACTTC.

The V call is TRBV6-1, the J call TRBJ2-5; 9 nucleotides agree with TRBD1. The CDR3 is 14 residues long. Germline CDR1 and CDR2: MNHNS and SASEGT. J gave up 7 bases and V 8 bases, and 11 bases lay outside the gene matches. The CDR3 DNA sequence: TGTGCCAGCCACGCCGGGACAGGGCTAACGACCCAGTACTTC. Residues: CASHAGTGLTTQYF.

The table lists this clonotype with a few counts. J is TRBJ2-1 and V is TRBV7-8; 10 nucleotides align to TRBD2. Trimming removed 1 base from V and 6 bases from J; junction bases left unmatched: 6. Germline V gives CDR1 SGHVS, CDR2 FQNEAQ. The CDR3 is 16 amino acids. The CDR3 DNA reads as TGTGCCAGCAGCTTAGTGGCGAGCGGGGGGGCCAATGAGCAGTTCTTC. Protein product: CASSLVASGGANEQFF.

This clonotype was found a few times. V gene TRBV15 combines with J gene TRBJ2-3; 7 bases are shared with TRBD2. V shed 3 bases, J shed 5 bases, and the junction held 11 bases outside the gene matches. Germline values: CDR1 LNHNV, CDR2 YYDKDF (reference sequence). The CDR3 covers 16 residues. Written as DNA, the CDR3 is TGTGCCACCAGCAGTGTCGAGGCGCGGGAGATAGATACGCAGTATTTT. It yields the protein CATSSVEAREIDTQYF.

Only a few counts were recorded for this clonotype. The rearrangement uses TRBV25-1 and TRBJ2-2; D uncertain. Germline V gene lookup returns CDR1 MGHDK and CDR2 SYGVNS. Trimming shortened V by 2 bases and J by 9 bases, and 10 bases separated the two germline ends. The CDR3 is 13 residues long. The CDR3 reads CASSEKDPRELFF. The CDR3 DNA sequence: TGTGCCAGCAGTGAAAAAGATCCCCGGGAGCTGTTTTTT.

This chain uses TRBV20-1 with TRBJ2-3; possibly TRBD1 for D (5 bases). This CDR3 contains 16 residues. Germline-derived CDR1 and CDR2 are DFQATT and SNEGSKA (reference sequence). Between the trimmed V and J ends, which lost 6 bases and 0 bases, there was a span of 19 bases. CDR3 in amino acids: CSASPRARPSTDTQYF. CDR3 bases: TGCAGTGCCAGTCCCAGGGCCAGGCCGAGCACAGATACGCAGTATTTT.

This clonotype has just a few counts. The chain recombines TRBV5-1 with TRBJ2-1, with 9 bases identical to TRBD1. The V gene's germline CDR1 is SGHRS and CDR2 YFSETQ. J was trimmed by 5 bases and V by 0 bases; bases with no gene match: 0. The CDR3 length is 14 residues. CDR3 sequence: CASSLGQGDNEQFF. DNA of the CDR3: TGCGCCAGCAGCTTGGGACAGGGGGACAATGAGCAGTTCTTC.

The chain uses TRBV4-1 and TRBJ2-1, with D possibly being TRBD1 (5 bases). The CDR3 sequence is 14 residues long. Germline V gene data show CDR1 as MGHRA and CDR2 as YSYEKL. Trimming removed 6 bases from V and 3 bases from J, with 12 bases in between. The CDR3 bases are TGCGCCAGCAGGGTACAGGTGATCTACAATGAGCAGTTCTTC. Encoded protein: CASRVQVIYNEQFF.

This clonotype has a handful of counts. The rearrangement links TRBV5-6 to TRBJ1-1, with unresolved D. From germline, CDR1 is SGHDT and CDR2 YYEEEE. Between the trimmed V and J ends, which lost 1 base and 5 bases, there was a span of 12 bases. CDR3 length equals 14 residues. The DNA of the CDR3 is TGTGCCAGCAGCTTGACACCGAAGGAGACTGAAGCTTTCTTT. It specifies CASSLTPKETEAFF.

This clonotype has only a few counts. V gene TRBV5-4 combines with J gene TRBJ2-4, with D perhaps matching TRBD1 or TRBD2 (6 bases each). The germline gives CDR1 SGHNT, CDR2 YYREEE (reference sequence). V was cut by 2 bases and J by 8 bases, with 11 bases left in between. The CDR3 loop spans 13 amino acids. The CDR3 is CASSFGGADIQYF. In DNA, the CDR3 is TGTGCCAGCAGCTTCGGGGGCGCGGACATTCAGTACTTC.

The chain couples TRBV2 to TRBJ2-7, with TRBD1 as a possible D gene (6 bases). Trimming cost V 6 bases and J 0 bases, with 18 bases left between them. CDR3 length: 16 amino acids. CDR1 SNHLY and CDR2 FYNNEI come from the germline V gene. CDR3 nucleotide sequence: TGTGCCAGCAGCGACCTCGGACAGAGCAGCTCCTACGAGCAGTACTTC. It codes for CASSDLGQSSSYEQYF.

In this sample, this clonotype turned up a few times. The chain is built from TRBV29-1 and TRBJ1-5; D call uncertain. V was pared by 4 bases and J by 3 bases, with 13 bases between. The germline V gene has CDR1 SQVTM and CDR2 ANQGSEA. The CDR3 length is 14 residues. The chain's CDR3 is CSVGGGYDNQPQHF. CDR3 nucleotides: TGCAGCGTTGGTGGAGGGTACGACAATCAGCCCCAGCATTTT.